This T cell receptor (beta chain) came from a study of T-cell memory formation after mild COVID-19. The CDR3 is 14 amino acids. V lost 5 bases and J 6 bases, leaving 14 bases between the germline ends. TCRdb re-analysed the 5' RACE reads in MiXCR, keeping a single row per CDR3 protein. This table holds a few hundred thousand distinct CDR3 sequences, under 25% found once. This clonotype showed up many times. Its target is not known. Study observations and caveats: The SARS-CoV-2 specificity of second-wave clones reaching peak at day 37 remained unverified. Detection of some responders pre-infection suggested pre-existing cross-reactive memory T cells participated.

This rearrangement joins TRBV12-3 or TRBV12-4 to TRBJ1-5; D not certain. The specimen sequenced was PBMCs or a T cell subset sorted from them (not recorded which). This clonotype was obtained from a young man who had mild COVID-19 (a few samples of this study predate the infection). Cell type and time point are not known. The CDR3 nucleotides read TGTGCCAGCAGTCCCGTTGTATTAGGTCAGCCCCAGCATTTT. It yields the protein CASSPVVLGQPQHF.